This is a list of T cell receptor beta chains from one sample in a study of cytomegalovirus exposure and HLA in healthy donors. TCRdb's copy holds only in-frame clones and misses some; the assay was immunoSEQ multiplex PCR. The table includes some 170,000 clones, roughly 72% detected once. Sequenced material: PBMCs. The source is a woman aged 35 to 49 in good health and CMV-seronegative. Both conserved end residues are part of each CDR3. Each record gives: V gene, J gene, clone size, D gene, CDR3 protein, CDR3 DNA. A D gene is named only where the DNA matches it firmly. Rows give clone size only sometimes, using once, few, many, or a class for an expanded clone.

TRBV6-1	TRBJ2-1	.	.	CASSEIPRKRYNEQFF	TGTGCCAGCAGTGAAATCCCCAGAAAACGCTACAATGAGCAGTTCTTC
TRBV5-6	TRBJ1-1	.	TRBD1	CASSHLQDRRNTEAFF	TGTGCCAGCAGCCACCTACAGGACAGGAGGAACACTGAAGCTTTCTTT
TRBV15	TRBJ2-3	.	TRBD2	CATSRDRWVAGVTDTQYF	TGTGCCACCAGCAGAGATAGATGGGTAGCGGGAGTCACAGATACGCAGTATTTT
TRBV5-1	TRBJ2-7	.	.	CASRYELGDLGNEQYF	TGCGCCAGCAGATATGAGCTAGGGGACTTGGGCAACGAGCAGTACTTC
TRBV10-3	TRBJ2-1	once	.	CAISESRTIDNEQFF	TGTGCCATCAGTGAGTCAAGGACAATAGACAATGAGCAGTTCTTC
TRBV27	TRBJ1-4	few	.	CASSSAGSNEKLFF	TGTGCCAGCAGTTCAGCCGGGAGTAATGAAAAACTGTTTTTT
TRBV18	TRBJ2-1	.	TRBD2	CASSPRTSGSEVKDEQFF	TGTGCCAGCTCACCCCGGACTAGCGGGAGTGAAGTGAAGGATGAGCAGTTCTTC
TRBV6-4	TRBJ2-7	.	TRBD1	CASSGTGTSYEQYF	TGTGCCAGCAGCGGGACAGGGACTTCCTACGAGCAGTACTTC
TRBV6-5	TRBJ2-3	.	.	CATSRSGGTDTQYF	TGTGCCACCTCGCGGAGTGGAGGCACAGATACGCAGTATTTT
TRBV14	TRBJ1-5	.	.	CASSQTNTNQPQHF	TGTGCCAGCAGCCAAACGAATACTAATCAGCCCCAGCATTTT
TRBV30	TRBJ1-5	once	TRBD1	CAWSVMTGTGLSNQPQHF	TGTGCCTGGAGTGTAATGACCGGGACAGGGCTTAGCAATCAGCCCCAGCATTTT
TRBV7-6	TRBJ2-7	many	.	CASSRLGIDEQYF	TGTGCCAGCAGCCGACTAGGAATCGACGAGCAGTACTTC
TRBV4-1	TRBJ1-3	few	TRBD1	CASSPGQAPSGNTIYF	TGCGCCAGCAGCCCGGGACAGGCGCCATCTGGAAACACCATATATTTT
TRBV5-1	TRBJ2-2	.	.	CASSTNRVAANTGELFF	TGCGCCAGCAGCACCAACAGGGTGGCGGCGAACACCGGGGAGCTGTTTTTT
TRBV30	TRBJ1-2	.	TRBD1	CAWSVTGAVGYGYTF	TGTGCCTGGAGTGTGACAGGGGCGGTTGGTTATGGCTACACCTTC
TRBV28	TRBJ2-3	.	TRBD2	CASSSGLAGGSLTIDTQYF	TGTGCCAGCAGTTCTGGACTAGCGGGAGGTTCCTTGACTATTGATACGCAGTATTTT
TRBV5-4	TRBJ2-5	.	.	CASSLDREETQYF	TGTGCCAGCAGCTTGGACAGGGAAGAGACCCAGTACTTC
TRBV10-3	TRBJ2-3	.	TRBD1	CASIPTGTGHTDTQYF	TGTGCCAGCATACCAACCGGGACAGGGCACACAGATACGCAGTATTTT
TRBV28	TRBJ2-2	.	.	CASSPEGRPPYTGELFF	TGTGCCAGCAGCCCTGAGGGCAGGCCTCCTTACACCGGGGAGCTGTTTTTT
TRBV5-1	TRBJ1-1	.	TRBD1	CASSPGTGGETEAFF	TGCGCCAGCAGCCCCGGGACAGGGGGAGAGACTGAAGCTTTCTTT
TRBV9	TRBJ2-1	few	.	CASSVGASYYNEQFF	TGTGCCAGCAGCGTAGGGGCGAGTTACTACAATGAGCAGTTCTTC
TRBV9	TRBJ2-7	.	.	CASSGGGTLYEQYF	TGTGCCAGCAGCGGGGGGGGGACACTCTACGAGCAGTACTTC
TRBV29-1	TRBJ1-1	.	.	CSVDSQKNTEAFF	TGCAGCGTTGACTCACAGAAGAACACTGAAGCTTTCTTT
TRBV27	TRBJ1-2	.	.	CASSSARDGYTF	TGTGCCAGCAGTTCGGCCAGGGATGGCTACACCTTC
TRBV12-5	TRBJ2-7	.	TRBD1	CASCARDRDLGEQYF	TGTGCTAGTTGTGCCCGGGACAGGGATTTGGGCGAGCAGTACTTC
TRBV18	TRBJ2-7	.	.	CASSPPASYEQYF	TGTGCCAGCTCACCACCGGCCTCTTACGAGCAGTACTTC
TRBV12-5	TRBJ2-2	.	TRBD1	CASGTGQPTGELFF	TGTGCTAGTGGGACGGGACAGCCGACCGGGGAGCTGTTTTTT
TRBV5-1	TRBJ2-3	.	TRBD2	CASRSAGGSTDTQYF	TGCGCCAGCAGGTCCGCGGGAGGGTCTACAGATACGCAGTATTTT
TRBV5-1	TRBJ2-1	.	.	CASSFEESYNEQFF	TGCGCCAGCAGCTTTGAGGAATCCTACAATGAGCAGTTCTTC
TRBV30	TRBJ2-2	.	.	CAWNRDSLTGELFF	TGTGCCTGGAATCGTGACAGCCTCACCGGGGAGCTGTTTTTT
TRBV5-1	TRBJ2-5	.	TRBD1	CASSLGDRVGETQYF	TGCGCCAGCAGCTTGGGGGACAGGGTAGGGGAGACCCAGTACTTC
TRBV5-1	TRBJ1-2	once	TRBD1	CASSHTKITGGDNSYTF	TGCGCCAGCAGCCACACTAAGATTACAGGGGGCGATAATAGCTACACCTTC
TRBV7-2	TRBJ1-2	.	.	CASSSVPGQSGYTF	TGTGCCAGCAGCTCAGTCCCGGGACAAAGCGGCTACACCTTC
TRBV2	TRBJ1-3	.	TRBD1	CASSALTGWENTIYF	TGTGCCAGCAGTGCCCTGACAGGGTGGGAAAACACCATATATTTT
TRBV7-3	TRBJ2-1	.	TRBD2	CASSPTSGHMGDEQFF	TGTGCCAGCAGCCCAACTAGCGGGCATATGGGCGATGAGCAGTTCTTC
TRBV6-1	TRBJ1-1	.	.	CASSEVRGNTEAFF	TGTGCCAGCAGTGAAGTTAGGGGGAACACTGAAGCTTTCTTT
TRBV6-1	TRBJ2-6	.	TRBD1	CASSEMGQGVPGANVLTF	TGTGCCAGCAGTGAAATGGGACAGGGTGTTCCTGGGGCCAACGTCCTGACTTTC
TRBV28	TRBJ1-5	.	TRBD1	CASSRNRQGGQPQHF	TGTGCCAGCAGCCGGAATCGACAGGGCGGTCAGCCCCAGCATTTT
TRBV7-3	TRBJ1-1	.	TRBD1	CASSPTGPNTEAFF	TGTGCCAGCAGCCCGACAGGGCCGAACACTGAAGCTTTCTTT
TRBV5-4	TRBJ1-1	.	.	CASSSGGLLLNTEAFF	TGCGCCAGCAGCTCGGGGGGACTCCTCCTGAACACTGAAGCTTTCTTT
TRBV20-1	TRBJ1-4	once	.	CSASREKLFF	TGCAGTGCTTCCAGAGAAAAACTGTTTTTT
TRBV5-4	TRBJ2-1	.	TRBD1	CASTSGDRGAYNEQFF	TGTGCCAGCACCTCAGGTGACAGGGGAGCCTACAATGAGCAGTTCTTC
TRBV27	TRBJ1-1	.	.	CASSTPTVEGGLTEAFF	TGTGCCAGCAGTACCCCCACAGTTGAAGGAGGGTTGACTGAAGCTTTCTTT
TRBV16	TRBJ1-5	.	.	CASSRAQGDQPQHF	TGTGCCAGCAGCCGCGCACAGGGAGATCAGCCCCAGCATTTT
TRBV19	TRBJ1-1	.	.	CASSFGGSMNTEAFF	TGTGCCAGTAGTTTTGGGGGCTCCATGAACACTGAAGCTTTCTTT
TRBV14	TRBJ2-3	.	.	CASSRGAYDPVADTQYF	TGTGCCAGCAGCCGCGGTGCTTACGATCCGGTGGCGGATACGCAGTATTTT
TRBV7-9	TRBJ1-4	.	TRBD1	CASSFHRGTNEKLFF	TGTGCCAGCAGCTTCCACAGGGGAACTAATGAAAAACTGTTTTTT
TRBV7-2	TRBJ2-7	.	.	CASSVSGFYEQYF	TGTGCCAGCAGCGTAAGCGGATTCTACGAGCAGTACTTC
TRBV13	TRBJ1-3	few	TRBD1	CASSPKLRDSSGNTIYF	TGTGCCAGCAGCCCGAAACTCCGGGACAGCTCTGGAAACACCATATATTTT